The rows below give T cell receptor beta chains drawn from one sample of a study of T cells after yellow fever vaccination. TCRdb ran MiXCR on the 5' RACE reads and lists one entry per CDR3 protein. The data hold some 350,000 distinct CDR3 sequences, with about 8.7% observed a single time. The material was PBMCs, obtained on the day of the first yellow fever vaccination. The source is a young man who received the YFV17D yellow fever vaccine. Both conserved end residues are part of each CDR3. Each record gives: clone size, J gene, D gene, V gene, CDR3 protein, CDR3 DNA. D genes are given only for firm matches. For some rows the clone size is stated as once, few or many, or as a class when expanded; others skip it.

few,TRBJ1-5,NA,TRBV2,CASTRQPNQHF,TGTGCCAGCACCCGGCAGCCCAACCAGCATTTT
few,TRBJ1-1,TRBD1,TRBV6-2/TRBV6-3,CASLMAGGTEAFF,TGTGCCAGCCTTATGGCAGGGGGCACTGAAGCTTTCTTT
few,TRBJ2-5,TRBD2,TRBV20-1,CSARDRTSGYGIQYF,TGCAGTGCTAGAGATCGGACTAGCGGGTACGGGATCCAGTACTTC
NA,TRBJ2-5,NA,TRBV7-9,CASSPHRLGKETQYF,TGTGCCAGCAGCCCCCACCGACTGGGGAAAGAGACCCAGTACTTC
few,TRBJ1-2,NA,TRBV6-4,CASKEWLGGYTF,TGTGCCAGCAAGGAGTGGTTGGGCGGCTACACCTTC
NA,TRBJ2-6,NA,TRBV10-3,CAISPEGMSSGANVLTF,TGTGCCATCAGCCCCGAAGGGATGAGCTCTGGGGCCAACGTCCTGACTTTC
NA,TRBJ1-3,TRBD1,TRBV7-6,CASSTNTGAGNTIYF,TGTGCCAGCAGCACCAACACAGGGGCTGGAAACACCATATATTTT
NA,TRBJ1-4,TRBD1,TRBV7-3,CASSSHPGQELDGEKLFF,TGTGCCAGCAGCTCTCACCCGGGACAGGAATTGGATGGGGAAAAACTGTTTTTT
NA,TRBJ1-2,NA,TRBV14,CASGLTGLGGYTF,TGTGCCAGCGGTTTAACAGGGCTCGGCGGCTACACCTTC
NA,TRBJ2-1,NA,TRBV6-5,CASSYGGQMYNEQFF,TGTGCCAGCAGTTACGGCGGACAGATGTACAATGAGCAGTTCTTC
NA,TRBJ1-1,NA,TRBV24-1,CATSDAGGESTEAFF,TGTGCCACCAGTGACGCGGGAGGTGAGAGCACTGAAGCTTTCTTT
NA,TRBJ1-3,NA,TRBV27,CASSRGDEDTIYF,TGTGCCAGCAGCCGGGGGGATGAGGACACCATATATTTT
many,TRBJ2-7,TRBD2,TRBV14,CASSRGGVVGQYF,TGTGCCAGCAGCCGCGGGGGTGTCGTCGGGCAGTACTTC
NA,TRBJ1-6,NA,TRBV4-3,CASSQDPDPIIPLHF,TGCGCCAGCAGCCAAGATCCGGATCCGATAATCCCCCTCCACTTT
few,TRBJ1-4,NA,TRBV11-2,CASSPEGGTNEKLFF,TGTGCCAGCAGCCCCGAGGGGGGAACTAATGAAAAACTGTTTTTT
many,TRBJ1-5,TRBD1,TRBV4-1,CASSLRQGRGYQPQHF,TGCGCCAGCAGCTTACGACAGGGCAGGGGGTATCAGCCCCAGCATTTT
NA,TRBJ1-1,NA,TRBV30,CAWSYLRINTEAFF,TGTGCCTGGAGTTATCTCCGGATAAACACTGAAGCTTTCTTT
NA,TRBJ2-3,NA,TRBV29-1,CSIRRRDTQYF,TGCAGCATCCGGCGGCGAGATACGCAGTATTTT
many,TRBJ1-3,NA,TRBV29-1,CSVAQVGNTIYF,TGCAGCGTTGCGCAGGTTGGAAACACCATATATTTT
NA,TRBJ2-1,NA,TRBV20-1,CSARFPAGGASNEQFF,TGCAGTGCTAGATTCCCTGCAGGGGGGGCAAGCAATGAGCAGTTCTTC
few,TRBJ2-7,NA,TRBV5-1,CASSGPGVKYEQYF,TGCGCCAGCAGCGGGCCGGGGGTTAAGTACGAGCAGTACTTC
many,TRBJ2-1,TRBD2,TRBV6-1,CASSASGGSYNEQFF,TGTGCCAGCAGTGCTAGCGGGGGCTCCTACAATGAGCAGTTCTTC
few,TRBJ1-4,NA,TRBV2,CASSGGATIGEKLFF,TGTGCCAGCAGTGGGGGGGCAACGATAGGTGAAAAACTGTTTTTT
few,TRBJ2-4,NA,TRBV20-1,CSALRNRARKNIQYF,TGCAGTGCTCTAAGAAACAGGGCCAGGAAAAACATTCAGTACTTC
many,TRBJ1-2,NA,TRBV6-1,CASSPPGSLHGYTF,TGTGCCAGCAGTCCCCCGGGGAGCTTGCATGGCTACACCTTC
many,TRBJ2-5,TRBD1,TRBV6-2/TRBV6-3,CASSKNRGTGHETQYF,TGTGCCAGCAGTAAGAACCGGGGGACAGGTCACGAGACCCAGTACTTC
NA,TRBJ2-1,NA,TRBV20-1,CSASSGVHSYNEQFF,TGCAGTGCTAGTTCCGGGGTGCACTCCTACAATGAGCAGTTCTTC
NA,TRBJ1-1,NA,TRBV20-1,CSAAGRITEAFF,TGCAGTGCTGCGGGGCGGATCACTGAAGCTTTCTTT
few,TRBJ1-5,NA,TRBV18,CASSRRENAQPQHF,TGTGCCAGCTCAAGACGCGAGAACGCTCAGCCCCAGCATTTT
many,TRBJ2-3,NA,TRBV6-2/TRBV6-3,CASSLQRRLLEDTDTQYF,TGTGCCAGCAGTTTACAAAGACGTTTGCTTGAGGACACAGATACGCAGTATTTT
NA,TRBJ2-5,NA,TRBV12-3/TRBV12-4,CASSRTGLETQYF,TGTGCCAGCAGCCGGACTGGGTTGGAGACCCAGTACTTC
few,TRBJ2-1,TRBD1,TRBV6-5,CASSYSTGTDQFF,TGTGCCAGCAGTTACTCCACCGGGACAGATCAGTTCTTC
many,TRBJ2-1,TRBD1,TRBV7-2,CASSLAQGAVQFF,TGTGCCAGCAGCTTAGCTCAGGGGGCCGTGCAGTTCTTC
few,TRBJ2-7,NA,TRBV7-2,CASSTPLRGRVSYEQYF,TGTGCCAGCAGTACGCCCCTCCGGGGCCGGGTTTCCTACGAGCAGTACTTC
few,TRBJ2-7,NA,TRBV27,CASTGARNREVASYEQYF,TGTGCCAGCACCGGGGCCAGAAACCGGGAAGTAGCCTCCTACGAGCAGTACTTC
few,TRBJ2-3,NA,TRBV14,CASSQWTAGTDTQYF,TGTGCCAGCAGCCAATGGACAGCCGGCACAGATACGCAGTATTTT
NA,TRBJ2-2,NA,TRBV18,CASSAQGARTGELFF,TGTGCCAGCTCAGCACAGGGAGCCCGCACCGGGGAGCTGTTTTTT
many,TRBJ2-1,NA,TRBV5-1,CASRTQGNNEQFF,TGCGCCAGCAGAACACAGGGTAACAATGAGCAGTTCTTC
NA,TRBJ2-5,TRBD1,TRBV5-1,CASSQGGTSGGQETQYF,TGCGCCAGCAGCCAAGGGGGCACGAGTGGGGGACAAGAGACCCAGTACTTC